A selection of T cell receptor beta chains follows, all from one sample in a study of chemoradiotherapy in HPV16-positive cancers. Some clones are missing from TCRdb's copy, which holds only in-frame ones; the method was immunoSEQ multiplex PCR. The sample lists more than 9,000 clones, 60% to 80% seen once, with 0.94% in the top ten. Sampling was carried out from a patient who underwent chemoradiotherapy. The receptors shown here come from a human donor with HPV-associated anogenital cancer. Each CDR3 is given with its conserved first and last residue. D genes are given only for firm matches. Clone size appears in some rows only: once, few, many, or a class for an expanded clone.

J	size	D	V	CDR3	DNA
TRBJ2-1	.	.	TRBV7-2	CASSLASHNNEQFF	TGTGCCAGCAGCTTAGCGAGTCACAACAATGAGCAGTTCTTC
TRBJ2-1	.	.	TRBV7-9	CASSLTPMGYEQFF	TGTGCCAGCAGCTTAACTCCTATGGGGTATGAGCAGTTCTTC
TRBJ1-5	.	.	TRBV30	CAWTTGINQPQHF	TGTGCCTGGACAACAGGGATCAATCAGCCCCAGCATTTT
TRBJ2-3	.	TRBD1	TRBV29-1	CSVEGDSWADTQYF	TGCAGCGTTGAGGGGGACAGTTGGGCAGATACGCAGTATTTT
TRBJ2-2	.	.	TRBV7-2	CASSPTVGANTGELFF	TGTGCCAGCAGCCCAACGGTGGGGGCGAACACCGGGGAGCTGTTTTTT
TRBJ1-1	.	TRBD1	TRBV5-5	CASSGGAGGIVTEAFF	TGTGCCAGCAGTGGAGGGGCAGGGGGAATAGTCACTGAAGCTTTCTTT
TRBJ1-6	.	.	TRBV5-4	CASSPYGGKNSPLHF	TGTGCCAGCAGCCCCTATGGGGGGAAAAATTCACCCCTCCACTTT
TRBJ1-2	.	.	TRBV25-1	CASSHSFNYGYTF	TGTGCCAGCAGTCACAGCTTTAACTATGGCTACACCTTC
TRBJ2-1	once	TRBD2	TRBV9	CASSVAPSGSGGNEQFF	TGTGCCAGCAGCGTAGCCCCTAGCGGGAGTGGAGGCAATGAGCAGTTCTTC
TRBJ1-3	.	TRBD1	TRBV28	CASSFLPSTGGSGNTIYF	TGTGCCAGCAGTTTCTTACCTTCTACAGGGGGCTCTGGAAACACCATATATTTT
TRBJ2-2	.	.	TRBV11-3	CASSLRSGAGELFF	TGTGCCAGCAGCCTCCGATCGGGTGCCGGGGAGCTGTTTTTT
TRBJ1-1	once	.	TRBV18	CASSPPSPRVGEAFF	TGTGCCAGCTCACCACCGTCCCCCAGGGTGGGGGAGGCTTTCTTT
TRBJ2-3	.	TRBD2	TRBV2	CASSEAPAGEDTQYF	TGTGCCAGCAGTGAAGCGCCGGCGGGAGAGGATACGCAGTATTTT
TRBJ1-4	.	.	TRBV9	CASSSGGNNEKLFF	TGTGCCAGCAGTAGTGGGGGCAATAATGAAAAACTGTTTTTT
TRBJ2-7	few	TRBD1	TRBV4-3	CASSQEWDRGREQYF	TGCGCCAGCAGCCAAGAGTGGGACAGGGGTCGGGAGCAGTACTTC
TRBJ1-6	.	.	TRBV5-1	CASSSPGGQRNSPLHF	TGCGCCAGCAGCTCCCCCGGGGGGCAGCGGAATTCACCCCTCCACTTT
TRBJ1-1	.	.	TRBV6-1	CASSEMPTGDTEAFF	TGTGCCAGCAGTGAAATGCCGACGGGTGACACTGAAGCTTTCTTT
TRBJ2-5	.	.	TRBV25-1	CASSETGTIQETQYF	TGTGCCAGCAGTGAGACCGGGACAATCCAAGAGACCCAGTACTTC
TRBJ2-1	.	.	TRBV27	CASSPFGPSNEQFF	TGTGCCAGCAGTCCGTTCGGGCCCTCCAATGAGCAGTTCTTC
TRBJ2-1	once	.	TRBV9	CASSVGRSSSYNEQFF	TGTGCCAGCAGCGTAGGACGATCGAGCTCCTACAATGAGCAGTTCTTC
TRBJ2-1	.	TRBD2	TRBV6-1	CASSEVWTSGYNEQFF	TGTGCCAGCAGTGAAGTGTGGACTAGCGGGTACAATGAGCAGTTCTTC
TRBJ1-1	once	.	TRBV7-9	CASSLNLEAFF	TGTGCCAGCAGCTTAAACCTTGAAGCTTTCTTT
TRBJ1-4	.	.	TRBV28	CASITQAATNEKLFF	TGTGCCAGCATAACGCAGGCAGCAACTAATGAAAAACTGTTTTTT
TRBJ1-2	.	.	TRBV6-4	CASSATTYSNYGYTF	TGTGCCAGCAGTGCCACTACCTACTCTAACTATGGCTACACCTTC
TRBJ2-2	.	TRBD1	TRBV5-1	CASSLGQGLTGELFF	TGCGCCAGCAGCTTGGGACAGGGGCTCACCGGGGAGCTGTTTTTT
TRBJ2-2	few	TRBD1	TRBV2	CASKGTAGDTGELFF	TGTGCCAGCAAGGGGACAGCAGGGGACACCGGGGAGCTGTTTTTT
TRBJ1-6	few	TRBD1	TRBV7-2	CASSWDRSSNSPLHF	TGTGCCAGCAGCTGGGACAGGTCTTCTAATTCACCCCTCCACTTT